These 20 T cell receptor beta chains were sequenced from one sample in a study of T cell responses to AZD1222 COVID-19 vaccine. Profiled with immunoSEQ multiplex PCR; TCRdb holds only in-frame clones, not every one. The table includes 90,000 to 100,000 clones, roughly 90% detected once. This specimen was peripheral blood, taken 28 days after the second AZD1222 dose. These receptors came from an adult who received the AZD1222 COVID-19 vaccine.

The chain uses TRBV7-2 and TRBJ2-1; 7 positions agree with TRBD1. The germline gives CDR1 SGHTA, CDR2 FQGNSA. The CDR3 has 13 residues. Trimming at V came to 4 bases and at J to 7 bases, leaving 4 bases not matched to a gene. The CDR3 coding sequence is TGTGCCAGCAGCTCACAGGGGTGGAATGAGCAGTTCTTC. Encoded protein: CASSSQGWNEQFF.

The V call is TRBV4-1, the J call TRBJ1-3; no reliable D call. The CDR3 is 14 residues long. The germline gives CDR1 MGHRA, CDR2 YSYEKL. V lost 4 bases and J lost 1, with 8 bases in between. CDR3 loop: CASSRSGSGNTIYF. Here the CDR3 DNA reads TGCGCCAGCAGCCGATCGGGGTCTGGAAACACCATATATTTT.

The chain uses TRBV30 and TRBJ2-6; D gene uncertain. This CDR3 region has 16 residues. Deletions cut 5 bases from V and 0 bases from J, with 14 bases between. Per germline, CDR1 GTSNPN and CDR2 SVGIG (reference sequence). The CDR3 loop is CAWGVGLGSGANVLTF. The CDR3 DNA follows: TGTGCCTGGGGGGTGGGCTTGGGCTCTGGGGCCAACGTCCTGACTTTC.

This sequence joins TRBV9 and TRBJ1-1, with no clear D. Germline V gene lookup returns CDR1 SGDLS and CDR2 YYNGEE. The CDR3 has 14 amino acids. V was shortened by 2 bases and J by 0 bases, with 8 bases between the two germline ends. The CDR3 protein is CASSVQTVNTEAFF. In DNA form, the CDR3 reads TGTGCCAGCAGCGTCCAGACTGTGAACACTGAAGCTTTCTTT.

This clone was detected only once. The chain links TRBV23-1 to TRBJ2-7; 7 bases match TRBD1. TRBV23-1 is reported as an ORF; its role is uncertain. CDR3 length: 11 amino acids. V lost 6 bases, J lost 11 bases, and 7 bases stayed unmatched. In nucleotides, the CDR3 is TGCGCCAGCAGGATAGACAGGGTGGAGTACTTC. Protein product: CASRIDRVEYF.

This rearrangement joins TRBV25-1 to TRBJ2-7; no clear D gene. The ends were cut back, 8 bases at V and 3 bases at J, with 17 bases in the middle. Per germline, CDR1 MGHDK and CDR2 SYGVNS. The CDR3 loop spans 14 amino acids. The CDR3 nucleotides are TGTGCCAGCGGGGTTACCAATCTCAACTACGAGCAGTACTTC. It encodes CASGVTNLNYEQYF.

This rearrangement joins TRBV14 to TRBJ2-4, with 7 bases lining up with TRBD1. The CDR3 length is 14 residues. The V segment lost 4 bases and the J segment 3 bases; nucleotides outside the gene matches: 3. The germline CDR1 and CDR2 sequences are SGHDN and FVKESK. CDR3 protein: CASSPTGVKNIQYF. Written as DNA, the CDR3 is TGTGCCAGCAGCCCTACAGGGGTCAAAAACATTCAGTACTTC.

J is TRBJ2-3 and V is TRBV10-2; D unresolved. This CDR3 region has 14 residues. Germline V gene data show CDR1 as WSHSY and CDR2 as SAAADI. V dropped 3 bases and J dropped 2 bases, with 9 bases sitting between them. In DNA, the CDR3 is TGCGCCAGCAGTGATGCCGATCCCACAGATACGCAGTATTTT. Residues: CASSDADPTDTQYF.

The V call is TRBV6-5, the J call TRBJ2-3; perhaps D is TRBD1 or TRBD2 (5 bases each). From germline, CDR1 is MNHEY and CDR2 SVGAGI. Trimming left V 9 bases short and J 0 bases short, with 16 bases between. CDR3 length: 15 amino acids. DNA of the CDR3: TGTGCCAGTGAAGAGGGGCGCACTAGCACAGATACGCAGTATTTT. This codes for CASEEGRTSTDTQYF.

This clone has just a few counts. The V call is TRBV30, the J call TRBJ1-5; maybe TRBD1 (5 bases). Per the germline V gene, CDR1 is GTSNPN and CDR2 is SVGIG (reference sequence). The CDR3 extends over 13 amino acids. The ends were cut back, 2 bases at V and 5 bases at J, with 10 bases in the middle. CDR3 bases: TGTGCCTGGAGTTCCAGGGACGATCAGCCCCAGCATTTT. Translating it yields CAWSSRDDQPQHF.

The genes are TRBV10-3 and TRBJ2-5; a weak D match, TRBD2 (5 bases). This CDR3 is built from 11 residues. The germline CDR1 and CDR2 sequences are ENHRY and SYGVKD. V shed 10 bases and J shed 5 bases, with 11 bases lying between them. DNA for the CDR3: TGTGCCACCGGTCGAGGGGAGACCCAGTACTTC. It specifies CATGRGETQYF.

The genes are TRBV5-1 and TRBJ2-7; 9 nucleotides agree with TRBD1. CDR1 is SGHRS, CDR2 YFSETQ, per germline. This CDR3 is built from 14 residues. Losses at the gene ends were 5 bases for V and 7 bases for J; bases not matched to a gene: 10. This CDR3 is CASSRQGDRGEQYF. The DNA for the CDR3 is TGCGCCAGCAGTAGACAGGGGGACAGAGGTGAGCAGTACTTC. Complete variable domain (other parts from reference TRBV5-1 and TRBJ2-7): KAGVTQTPRYLIKTRGQQVTLSCSPISGHRSVSWYQQTPGQGLQFLFEYFSETQRNKGNFPGRFSGRQFSNSRSEMNVSTLELGDSALYLCASSRQGDRGEQYFGPGTRLTVT.

The count of this clone is one. DNA for the CDR3: TGTGCCAGTACGCGCCCCGGGACAGTAAATGAGCAGTTCTTC. Amino acids: CASTRPGTVNEQFF. J is TRBJ2-1 and V is TRBV19, with TRBD1 matching over 7 bases. V lost 7 bases and J lost 7; bases outside the gene matches: 10. Germline V gene lookup returns CDR1 LNHDA and CDR2 SQIVND (reference sequence). The CDR3 totals 14 residues.

This rearrangement joins TRBV28 to TRBJ2-1; D is unresolved. Germline V gene lookup returns CDR1 MDHEN and CDR2 SYDVKM. V lost 9 bases and J 4 bases, leaving 13 bases between the germline ends. CDR3 length equals 13 residues. Here the CDR3 reads CASGLTSYNEQFF. For the CDR3, the DNA is TGTGCCAGTGGGTTGACAAGTTACAATGAGCAGTTCTTC.

The chain carries TRBV7-8 and TRBJ1-3; 7 bases fit TRBD1. Unmatched junction bases numbered 7, after V lost 5 bases and J lost 6 bases. Germline CDR1 and CDR2: SGHVS and FQNEAQ. The CDR3 runs 14 residues. DNA for the CDR3: TGTGCCAGCAGCCCGAGGGGGCTGGAAAACACCATATATTTT. Translating it yields CASSPRGLENTIYF.

The rearrangement links TRBV5-1 to TRBJ1-5, with TRBD1 matching 9 bases. With 7 bases clipped from V and 6 bases from J, the junction kept 5 bases outside the gene matches. The V gene's germline CDR1 is SGHRS and CDR2 YFSETQ. The CDR3 sequence is 13 residues long. CDR3 sequence (DNA): TGCGCCAGCGCCGAGACAGGGGGTCAGCCCCAGCATTTT. This codes for CASAETGGQPQHF.

The rearrangement joins TRBV19 to TRBJ2-7; 10 nucleotides match TRBD2. V dropped 5 bases and J dropped 3; count of bases not matched to a gene: 1. This CDR3 contains 13 residues. From germline, CDR1 is LNHDA and CDR2 SQIVND (reference sequence). This chain's CDR3 is CASSRTSGYEQYF. In nucleotides, the CDR3 is TGTGCCAGTAGTCGGACTAGCGGCTACGAGCAGTACTTC.

CDR3 residues: CASSSGGGRVASPLHF. The DNA of the CDR3 is TGTGCCAGCAGCTCGGGAGGGGGCAGGGTGGCTTCACCCCTCCACTTT. The chain links TRBV5-4 to TRBJ1-6; 7 bases line up with TRBD1. The CDR3 covers 16 residues. CDR1 and CDR2 from the germline V gene are SGHNT and YYREEE (reference sequence). J lost 9 bases, V lost 3 bases, and 12 bases had no gene match.

V gene TRBV19 combines with J gene TRBJ2-6; D remains unclear. The germline CDR1 and CDR2 sequences are LNHDA and SQIVND (reference sequence). The V gene lost 1 base and the J gene lost 0 bases, with 7 bases spanning the gap. The CDR3 is 16 residues long. The CDR3 loop reads CASSIVRSSGANVLTF. In DNA, the CDR3 is TGTGCCAGTAGTATAGTTCGGAGCTCTGGGGCCAACGTCCTGACTTTC.

This clone was observed once. CDR3: CASSKAGAVMNTEAFF. The CDR3 nucleotides read TGTGCCAGCAGCAAAGCCGGGGCAGTCATGAACACTGAAGCTTTCTTT. This chain uses TRBV21-1 with TRBJ1-1. TRBV21-1 is reported as a pseudogene. The CDR3 runs 16 residues.